Listed below are T cell receptor beta chains from one sample, sequenced in a study of siplizumab effects on memory and regulatory T cells. Sequencing used immunoSEQ multiplex PCR; TCRdb keeps in-frame clones, though not all of them. The sample yields tens of thousands of clones, 88% seen once. The sample taken for sequencing was Tregs sorted from blood. The receptors come from a human donor in good health. The CDR3 runs from the conserved cysteine through the conserved F or W. D genes are given only for firm matches. Only part of the rows carry a size: once, few, many, or a class if the clone is expanded.

>TRBD1|TRBV25-1|TRBJ2-7|.
TGTGCCAGCAGCTCGGACAGGGTCCCCTACGAGCAGTACTTC
CASSSDRVPYEQYF
>.|TRBV5-1|TRBJ2-3|.
TGCGCCAGCAGCTTGGGACTGGCAGATACGCAGTATTTT
CASSLGLADTQYF
>.|TRBV6-1|TRBJ1-4|.
TGTGCCAGCAGCGAGGGCCTCGGCGGTGAAAAACTGTTTTTT
CASSEGLGGEKLFF
>.|TRBV7-9|TRBJ2-7|.
TGTGCCAGCAGCTTAGGCAGGGTATCCTACGAGCAGTACTTC
CASSLGRVSYEQYF
>.|TRBV27|TRBJ2-7|.
TGTGCCAGCAGTTTTATCGGCGGGAATTCGTTCGAGCAGTACTTC
CASSFIGGNSFEQYF
>.|TRBV9|TRBJ1-3|.
TGTGCCAGCAGCCCCACAGTTGGGTATTCTGGAAACACCATATATTTT
CASSPTVGYSGNTIYF
>.|TRBV15|TRBJ2-3|.
TGTGCCACCAGCAGAGATTTATCGGAGGGCCTTGATACGCAGTATTTT
CATSRDLSEGLDTQYF
>.|TRBV6-1|TRBJ1-1|once
TGTGCCAGCAGTGAAGCGCTTCAGGGATACACTGAAGCTTTCTTT
CASSEALQGYTEAFF
>TRBD1|TRBV4-2|TRBJ2-2|.
TGTGCCAGCAGCCAAGACCGGACAGGGGACACCGGGGAGCTGTTTTTT
CASSQDRTGDTGELFF
>.|TRBV7-9|TRBJ1-1|.
TGTGCCAGCAGCAAGGGGGACCTGAACACTGAAGCTTTCTTT
CASSKGDLNTEAFF
>.|TRBV5-4|TRBJ2-2|.
TGTGCCAGCAGCTGGGGGCTTACGAACACCGGGGAGCTGTTTTTT
CASSWGLTNTGELFF
>.|TRBV19|TRBJ2-7|.
TGTGCCAGTAGTATAATGCAGGGCCCCTACGAGCAGTACTTC
CASSIMQGPYEQYF
>.|TRBV7-3|TRBJ2-1|.
TGTGCCAGCAGCTTAGTCCGTAGGGGCGGTTACAATGAGCAGTTCTTC
CASSLVRRGGYNEQFF
>.|TRBV2|TRBJ2-2|.
TGTGCCAGCAGTGTGTCAAGGAACACCGGGGAGCTGTTTTTT
CASSVSRNTGELFF
>.|TRBV5-4|TRBJ1-2|.
TGTGCCAGCAGCTCTCCCTCTAACTATGGCTACACCTTC
CASSSPSNYGYTF
>.|TRBV6-1|TRBJ1-1|.
TGTGCCAGCAACAGAAACAGGCTCTTACTGGGCGAAGCTTTCTTT
CASNRNRLLLGEAFF
>TRBD2|TRBV6-4|TRBJ2-3|.
TGTGCCAGCAGTGATTATCGGACTAGTTTCCCAGATACGCAGTATTTT
CASSDYRTSFPDTQYF
>.|TRBV28|TRBJ1-5|.
TGTGCCAGCAGTTTACCCTATGGAAGGGGGGCACAGCCCCAGCATTTT
CASSLPYGRGAQPQHF
>.|TRBV5-1|TRBJ2-1|.
TGCGCCAGCAGCTTGGTCTCTAGCTCCTACAATGAGCAGTTCTTC
CASSLVSSSYNEQFF
>TRBD1|TRBV6-5|TRBJ2-3|.
TGTGCCAGCAGTTTACAGGGGTTTAGCACAGATACGCAGTATTTT
CASSLQGFSTDTQYF
>.|TRBV7-8|TRBJ1-5|.
TGTGCCAGCAGCCCCTCGATTCCTGATAGCAATCAGCCCCAGCATTTT
CASSPSIPDSNQPQHF
>.|TRBV7-9|TRBJ2-5|once
TGTGCCAGCAGCTTATCTCGGCGAGGGGGAGAGACCCAGTACTTC
CASSLSRRGGETQYF
>.|TRBV10-1|TRBJ2-5|.
TGCGCCAGCGGAGCGGGTCAACCGGGGGAGACCCAGTACTTC
CASGAGQPGETQYF
>TRBD2|TRBV7-2|TRBJ2-5|once
TGTGCCAGCAGCCGGACTAGCGGCAAAGAGACCCAGTACTTC
CASSRTSGKETQYF
>.|TRBV15|TRBJ1-5|once
TGTGCCACCAGCGTCTCGACAGGTCAGCCCCAGCATTTT
CATSVSTGQPQHF
>TRBD1|TRBV5-1|TRBJ2-2|.
TGCGCCAGCAGTTTCCTCCGGGACAGGGGAATGGGCGGGGAGCTGTTTTTT
CASSFLRDRGMGGELFF
>.|TRBV4-2|TRBJ1-2|.
TGTGCCAGCAGCCAAGATGTAGGGCCACCCAACTTC
CASSQDVGPPNF
>.|TRBV2|TRBJ2-7|.
TGTGCCAGCAGTAAAAAGTACGAGCAGTACTTC
CASSKKYEQYF
>.|TRBV15|TRBJ2-7|.
TGTGCCACCAGCAGAGTTGGACAGTCAACGGGAGAGCAGTACTTC
CATSRVGQSTGEQYF
>TRBD1|TRBV7-9|TRBJ2-4|.
TGTGCCAGCAGCTTGTACAGGGCAGGGGGAAACATTCAGTACTTC
CASSLYRAGGNIQYF
>.|TRBV13|TRBJ1-1|.
TGTGCCAGCAGCTCAGTGATCACTGAAGCTTTCTTT
CASSSVITEAFF
>.|TRBV6-5|TRBJ2-4|once
TGTGCCAGCAGTCCTTTCTTAGCCAAAAACATTCAGTACTTC
CASSPFLAKNIQYF
>TRBD1|TRBV6-1|TRBJ2-5|.
TGTGCCAGCAGGGGACAGAACCAAGAGACCCAGTACTTC
CASRGQNQETQYF
>TRBD2|TRBV7-2|TRBJ2-7|.
TGTGCCAGGAACACCGGGACTAGCGGGAATACCGAGCAGTACTTC
CARNTGTSGNTEQYF
>.|TRBV10-3|TRBJ2-3|.
TGTGCCATCAGGGACTTCCCTAGGGGGGATACGCAGTATTTT
CAIRDFPRGDTQYF
>TRBD1|TRBV19|TRBJ2-2|.
TGTGCCAGTAGTAAAACCCGCTTTGAACCGGGACAGGGGTACACCGGGGAGCTGTTTTTT
CASSKTRFEPGQGYTGELFF
>.|TRBV6-5|TRBJ1-5|once
TGTGCCAGCAGTTACACAGTAGATAGCAATCAGCCCCAGCATTTT
CASSYTVDSNQPQHF
>TRBD2|TRBV11-2|TRBJ2-5|.
TGTGCCAGCAAGACTAGCGCCCAAGAGACCCAGTACTTC
CASKTSAQETQYF
>.|TRBV7-9|TRBJ2-3|.
TGTGCCAGCAGCTCCGGGTCAGATACGCAGTATTTT
CASSSGSDTQYF